What follows is one T cell receptor (beta chain) and its context. What it binds is not known. Template switching by 5'RACE produced TCR cDNA, adding a universal primer site and UMIs. TCRdb re-called the 5' RACE reads with MiXCR, one entry per CDR3 protein. In the table there are over 300,000 distinct CDR3 sequences, roughly 3.5% of which are singletons. The CDR3 is 18 amino acids. V was trimmed by 6 bases and J by 8 bases, leaving 31 bases between them. Germline V gene lookup returns CDR1 MNHNY and CDR2 SVGAGI (reference sequence). These data belong to a study of T cells after yellow fever vaccination. Study results and limitations: One caveat is that FACS-sorted repertoires could contain abundant clonotypes contaminating from the bulk population.

The gene calls are TRBV6-6 and TRBJ1-2, with a weak D call TRBD1 (5 bases). The sample was PBMCs, taken on the day of the yellow fever booster vaccination. The sequence derives from a man aged 18 to 29 who received the YFV17D yellow fever vaccine. CDR3 nucleotides: TGTGCCAGCAGCGCCGATGATAGGGTCGCAGGGATTCGAAAAGGCTACACCTTC. It yields the protein CASSADDRVAGIRKGYTF.